Listed below are T cell receptor beta chains from one sample, sequenced in a study of shared clonotypes between healthy human individuals. The assay was immunoSEQ multiplex PCR, and TCRdb's table has in-frame clones only and misses some. The top ten hold around 0.4% of the sample, which has 2 million to 2.5 million clones, 80% to 95% seen once. Sequenced sample: naive CD4+ T cells from PBMCs. Source of these receptors: a man between 18 and 29 years old in good health. Some clones in this sample may be carry-over from other donors' samples. CDR3s include the opening cysteine and the closing phenylalanine or tryptophan. Each record gives: J gene, clone size, V gene, D gene, CDR3 protein, CDR3 DNA. A D gene is named only where the DNA matches it firmly. Rows may omit the clone size; those that give it use once, few, many or a size class.

>TRBJ1-1|NA|TRBV5-1|NA
CASSLALGATEAFF
TGCGCCAGCAGCTTGGCCTTAGGGGCCACTGAAGCTTTCTTT
>TRBJ2-2|NA|TRBV7-3|TRBD2
CASSLSGRPRAGELFF
TGTGCCAGCAGCCTCAGCGGGAGGCCCCGGGCCGGGGAGCTGTTTTTT
>TRBJ2-5|NA|TRBV11-3|NA
CASSRLETQYF
TGTGCCAGCAGCCGGTTAGAGACCCAGTACTTC
>TRBJ1-5|once|TRBV2|NA
CASSATEGSNQPQHF
TGTGCCAGCAGCGCGACGGAGGGGAGCAATCAGCCCCAGCATTTT
>TRBJ1-3|NA|TRBV30|NA
CAWGPGNTIYF
TGTGCCTGGGGTCCGGGAAACACCATATATTTT
>TRBJ2-2|NA|TRBV28|NA
CASSRNGGGTTGELFF
TGTGCCAGCAGCCGGAACGGGGGAGGCACCACCGGGGAGCTGTTTTTT
>TRBJ2-4|NA|TRBV28|TRBD2
CASSYSGSGAKNIQYF
TGTGCCAGCAGTTATAGCGGGAGTGGAGCCAAAAACATTCAGTACTTC
>TRBJ1-1|NA|TRBV4-3|NA
CASSLRWGGTTEAFF
TGCGCCAGCAGCCTGAGGTGGGGGGGTACGACTGAAGCTTTCTTT
>TRBJ1-1|few|TRBV18|NA
CASSPRDRDTEAFF
TGTGCCAGCTCACCACGTGACAGAGACACTGAAGCTTTCTTT
>TRBJ1-2|NA|TRBV6-5|TRBD1
CASSVDRGYGYTF
TGTGCCAGCAGCGTCGACAGGGGCTATGGCTACACCTTC
>TRBJ2-7|NA|TRBV6-1|TRBD1
CASSEKGWTGVLYEQYF
TGTGCCAGCAGTGAAAAGGGGTGGACAGGGGTACTCTACGAGCAGTACTTC
>TRBJ1-4|NA|TRBV7-2|TRBD1
CASSFRARQGNEKLFF
TGTGCCAGCAGCTTCCGGGCCCGACAGGGGAATGAAAAACTGTTTTTT
>TRBJ1-2|few|TRBV28|NA
CASSLHYGYTF
TGTGCCAGCAGTTTACACTATGGCTACACCTTC
>TRBJ1-1|NA|TRBV18|NA
CASSLGRVSEAFF
TGTGCCAGCTCACTCGGGCGGGTGAGTGAAGCTTTCTTT
>TRBJ1-2|few|TRBV5-1|NA
CASSALGDGYTF
TGCGCCAGCAGCGCCCTTGGGGATGGCTACACCTTC
>TRBJ1-3|few|TRBV19|NA
CASTRTRGNTIYF
TGTGCCAGTACCAGGACACGGGGGAACACCATATATTTT
>TRBJ2-5|NA|TRBV6-6|NA
CASSSRETQYF
TGTGCCAGCAGTTCCCGGGAGACCCAGTACTTC
>TRBJ2-6|NA|TRBV27|NA
CASSTRTAGSSGANVLTF
TGTGCCAGCAGTACGCGGACAGCCGGCAGCTCTGGGGCCAACGTCCTGACTTTC
>TRBJ2-7|NA|TRBV6-6|NA
CASSNRVMYEQYF
TGTGCCAGCAGTAACAGGGTCATGTACGAGCAGTACTTC
>TRBJ2-3|NA|TRBV11-2|TRBD2
CASRGLAGGPVVSDTQYF
TGTGCCAGCAGGGGACTAGCGGGAGGGCCAGTGGTTTCAGATACGCAGTATTTT
>TRBJ2-1|NA|TRBV6-4|NA
CASSPQGRAGNEQFF
TGTGCCAGCAGTCCGCAGGGACGAGCCGGGAATGAGCAGTTCTTC
>TRBJ1-4|once|TRBV7-2|NA
CASSRGQNEKLFF
TGTGCCAGCAGCCGGGGGCAGAATGAAAAACTGTTTTTT
>TRBJ2-3|NA|TRBV7-3|TRBD2
CASSLRIAGVGDTQYF
TGTGCCAGCAGCCTTCGTATAGCGGGAGTAGGGGATACGCAGTATTTT
>TRBJ2-1|NA|TRBV5-1|TRBD2
CASSEGRGSSYNEQFF
TGCGCCAGCAGCGAGGGGAGGGGTAGCTCCTACAATGAGCAGTTCTTC
>TRBJ1-5|NA|TRBV18|NA
CASSPGTPNSNQPQHF
TGTGCCAGCTCACCCGGGACACCTAATAGCAATCAGCCCCAGCATTTT